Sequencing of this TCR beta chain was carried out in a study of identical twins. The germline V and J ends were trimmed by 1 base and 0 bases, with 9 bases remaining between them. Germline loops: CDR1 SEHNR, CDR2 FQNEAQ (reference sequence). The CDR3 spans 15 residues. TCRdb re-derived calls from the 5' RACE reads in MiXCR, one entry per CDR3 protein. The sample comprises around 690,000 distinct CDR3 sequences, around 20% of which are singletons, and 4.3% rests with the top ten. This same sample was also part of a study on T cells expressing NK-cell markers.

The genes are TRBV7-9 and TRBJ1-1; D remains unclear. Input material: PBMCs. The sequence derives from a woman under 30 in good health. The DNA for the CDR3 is TGTGCCAGCAGCTTAGTTTGGCGGATGAACACTGAAGCTTTCTTT. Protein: CASSLVWRMNTEAFF.